Here is one T cell receptor beta chain with its context. Its antigen is still unknown. Sequencing was performed with immunoSEQ multiplex PCR; in TCRdb, only in-frame clones are kept and a portion is missing. The sample includes fewer than 200,000 clones, about 85% seen only once; the top ten take roughly 15%. Germline CDR1 is LGHNA and CDR2 is YNFKEQ. The CDR3 spans 15 residues. The V end was cut by 0 bases, the J end by 4 bases, with 12 bases between. The entry originates in a study of cytomegalovirus exposure and HLA in healthy donors. Overall study context: The 130 or so validation repertoires were reported in a later analysis to have been generated on the same platform as the roughly 700 first-cohort repertoires. General study findings and limits: Both high specificity and high sensitivity reportedly marked the classifier's diagnosis of cytomegalovirus status. Most TCR sequences were rare, but some public TCRs occurred in many donors.

This clonotype was obtained from a man aged 18 to 35 in good health and CMV-seropositive. This sequence joins TRBV4-2 and TRBJ1-2; weak D call: TRBD1 (5 bases). Sequenced material: PBMCs. CDR3: CASSQENEGLYGYTF. The CDR3 bases are TGTGCCAGCAGCCAAGAAAATGAGGGACTCTATGGCTACACCTTC.